The rows below give T cell receptor beta chains drawn from one sample of a study of regulatory T cells in long-lasting Graves disease. TCRdb ran MiXCR on the multiplex PCR reads and lists one entry per CDR3 protein. The data contain over 350,000 distinct CDR3 sequences, 15% of them singletons. The sample was also reused in another study, on T cells in Graves' hyperthyroidism and ophthalmopathy.

Sequencing used peripheral blood mononuclear cells (PBMCs), obtained at new diagnosis, from a patient treated with antithyroid drugs. Every receptor here comes from a woman in her 40s with Graves disease. CDR3s leave out the opening cysteine and the closing phenylalanine or tryptophan. The D gene is left open where the match is weak.

CDR3 protein,D gene,V gene
AWSVRVNQPQH,-,TRBV30
ASSLGTGEINNQPQH,TRBD1,TRBV5-6
ASSLTTGGSTDTQY,TRBD2,TRBV5-1
ASSPDVHRGYYNEQF,TRBD1,TRBV9
ASSVAGDRDEQF,TRBD1,TRBV7-2
ASSLGRRDFYNEQF,-,TRBV28
ASSERSPQSSGNTIY,-,TRBV18
ASSSRIANTGELF,-,TRBV27
ASSEIGGSSYNEQF,-,TRBV2
ASSPCTDTQY,-,TRBV28
ASSWLAGGTDTQY,TRBD2,TRBV12-3/TRBV12-4
ASSHRRGLADNEQF,TRBD2,TRBV7-9
ASSVGQGAGQPQH,TRBD1,TRBV9
SARTGLNHEQY,-,TRBV20-1
ASSRGQAYKQY,TRBD1,TRBV12-3/TRBV12-4